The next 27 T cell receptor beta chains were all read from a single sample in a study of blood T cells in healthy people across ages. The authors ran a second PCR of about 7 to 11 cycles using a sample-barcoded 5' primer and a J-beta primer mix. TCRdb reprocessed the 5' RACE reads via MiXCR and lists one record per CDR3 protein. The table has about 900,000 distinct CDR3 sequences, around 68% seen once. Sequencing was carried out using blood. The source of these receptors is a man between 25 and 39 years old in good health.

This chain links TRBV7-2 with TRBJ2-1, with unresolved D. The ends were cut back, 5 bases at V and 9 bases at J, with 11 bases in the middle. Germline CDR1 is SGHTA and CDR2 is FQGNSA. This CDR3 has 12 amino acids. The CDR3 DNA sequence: TGTGCCAGCAGCACCCAAAGGATTGAGCAGTTCTTC. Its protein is CASSTQRIEQFF.

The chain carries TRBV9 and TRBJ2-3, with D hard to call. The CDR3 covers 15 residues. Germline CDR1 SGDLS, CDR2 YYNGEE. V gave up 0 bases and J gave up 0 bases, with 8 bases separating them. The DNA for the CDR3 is TGTGCCAGCAGCGTAGAGTTAGGTAGCACAGATACGCAGTATTTT. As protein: CASSVELGSTDTQYF.

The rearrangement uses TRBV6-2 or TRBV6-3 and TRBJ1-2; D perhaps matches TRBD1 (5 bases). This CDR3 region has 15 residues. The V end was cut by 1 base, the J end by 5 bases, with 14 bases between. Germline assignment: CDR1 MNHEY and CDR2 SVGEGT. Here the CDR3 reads CASSYWDPGTYGYTF. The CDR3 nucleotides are TGTGCCAGCAGTTACTGGGACCCAGGGACGTATGGCTACACCTTC.

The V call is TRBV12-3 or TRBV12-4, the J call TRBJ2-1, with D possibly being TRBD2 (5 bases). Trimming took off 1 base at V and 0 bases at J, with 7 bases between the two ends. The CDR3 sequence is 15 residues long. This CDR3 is CASSLVRDSYNEQFF. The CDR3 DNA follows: TGTGCCAGCAGTTTAGTTCGGGACTCCTACAATGAGCAGTTCTTC.

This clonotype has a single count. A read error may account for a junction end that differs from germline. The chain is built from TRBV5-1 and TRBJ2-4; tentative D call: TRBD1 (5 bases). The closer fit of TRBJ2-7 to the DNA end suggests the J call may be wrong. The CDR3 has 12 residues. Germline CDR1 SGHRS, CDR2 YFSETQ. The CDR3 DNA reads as TGCGCCAGCCGCTTGGTGGGGCGCGAGCAGTACTTC. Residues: CASRLVGREQYF.

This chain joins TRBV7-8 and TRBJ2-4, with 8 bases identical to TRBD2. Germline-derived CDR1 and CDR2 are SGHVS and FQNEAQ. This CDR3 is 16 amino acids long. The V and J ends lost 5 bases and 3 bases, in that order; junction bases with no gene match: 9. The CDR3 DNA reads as TGTGCCAGCAGCCCGCGGACGGGGGGGGACAAAAACATTCAGTACTTC. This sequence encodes CASSPRTGGDKNIQYF.

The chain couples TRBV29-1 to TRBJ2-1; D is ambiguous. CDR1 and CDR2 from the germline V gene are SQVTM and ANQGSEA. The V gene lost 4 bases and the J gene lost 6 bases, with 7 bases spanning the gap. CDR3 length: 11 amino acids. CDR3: CSVVRANEQFF. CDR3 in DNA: TGCAGCGTTGTACGGGCCAATGAGCAGTTCTTC.

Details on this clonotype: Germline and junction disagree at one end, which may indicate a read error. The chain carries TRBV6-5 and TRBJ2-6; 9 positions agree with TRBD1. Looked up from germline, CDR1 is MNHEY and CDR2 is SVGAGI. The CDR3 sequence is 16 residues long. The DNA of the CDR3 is TGTGCCAGCTCGGGACAGGGCATCTCTGGGGCCAACGCCCTGACTTTC. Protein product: CASSGQGISGANALTF.

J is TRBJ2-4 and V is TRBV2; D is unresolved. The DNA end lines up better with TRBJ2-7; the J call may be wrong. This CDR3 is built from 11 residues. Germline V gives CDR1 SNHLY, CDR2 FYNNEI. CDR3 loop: CASAPGNEQYF. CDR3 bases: TGTGCCAGCGCGCCGGGTAACGAGCAGTACTTC.

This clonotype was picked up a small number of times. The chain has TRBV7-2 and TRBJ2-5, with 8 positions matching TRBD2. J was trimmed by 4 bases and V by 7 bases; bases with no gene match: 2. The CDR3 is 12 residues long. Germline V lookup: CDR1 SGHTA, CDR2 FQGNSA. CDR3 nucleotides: TGTGCCAGCACGCGGGGGGCAGAGACCCAGTACTTC. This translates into CASTRGAETQYF. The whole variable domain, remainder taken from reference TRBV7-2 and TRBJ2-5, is GAGVSQSPSNKVTEKGKDVELRCDPISGHTALYWYRQSLGQGLEFLIYFQGNSAPDKSGLPSDRFSAERTGGSVSTLTIQRTQQEDSAVYLCASTRGAETQYFGPGTRLLVL.

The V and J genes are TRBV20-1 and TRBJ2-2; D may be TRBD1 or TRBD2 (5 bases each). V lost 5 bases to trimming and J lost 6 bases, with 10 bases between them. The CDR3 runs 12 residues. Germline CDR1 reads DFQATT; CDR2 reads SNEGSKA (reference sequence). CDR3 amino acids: CSAPKGPGELFF. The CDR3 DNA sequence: TGCAGTGCTCCAAAGGGACCCGGGGAGCTGTTTTTT.

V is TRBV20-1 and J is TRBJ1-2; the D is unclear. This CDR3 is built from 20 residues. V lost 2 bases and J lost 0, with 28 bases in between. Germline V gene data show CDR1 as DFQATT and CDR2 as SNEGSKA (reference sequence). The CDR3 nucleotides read TGCAGTGCTAGACCATCCCCTCTCGAAGTTCTATCCCTAGCTAACTATGGCTACACCTTC. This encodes CSARPSPLEVLSLANYGYTF.

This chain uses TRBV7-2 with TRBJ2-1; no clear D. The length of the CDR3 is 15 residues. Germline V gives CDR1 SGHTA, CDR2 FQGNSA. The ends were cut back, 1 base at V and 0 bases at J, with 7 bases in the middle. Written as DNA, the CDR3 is TGTGCCAGCAGCTTAGGTGTAGGCTCCTACAATGAGCAGTTCTTC. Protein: CASSLGVGSYNEQFF.

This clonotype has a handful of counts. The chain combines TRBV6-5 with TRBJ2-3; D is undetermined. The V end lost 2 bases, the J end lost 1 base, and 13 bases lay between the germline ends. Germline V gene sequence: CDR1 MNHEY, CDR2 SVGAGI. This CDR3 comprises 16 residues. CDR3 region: CASSYGAGDRTDTQYF. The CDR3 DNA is TGTGCCAGCAGTTACGGCGCTGGGGATCGCACAGATACGCAGTATTTT.

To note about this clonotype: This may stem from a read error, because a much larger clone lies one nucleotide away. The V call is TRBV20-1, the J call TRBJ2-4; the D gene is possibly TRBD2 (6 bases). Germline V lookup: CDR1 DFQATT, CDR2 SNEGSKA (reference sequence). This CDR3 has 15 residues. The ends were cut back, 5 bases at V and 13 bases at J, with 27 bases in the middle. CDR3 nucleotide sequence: TGCAGTGCTGGAGGGCTTCAGTGGACTACCTCAGAGCAGTACTTC. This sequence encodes CSAGGLQWTTSEQYF.

Here the CDR3 reads CAREGAGVNEQYF. CDR3 coding DNA: TGTGCCAGAGAGGGGGCAGGGGTCAACGAGCAGTACTTC. The V gene is TRBV2, the J gene TRBJ2-4, with 7 positions matching TRBD1. The assigned J gene may be wrong: the sequence end matches TRBJ2-7 better. In germline, CDR1 is SNHLY, CDR2 FYNNEI. The length of the CDR3 is 13 residues.

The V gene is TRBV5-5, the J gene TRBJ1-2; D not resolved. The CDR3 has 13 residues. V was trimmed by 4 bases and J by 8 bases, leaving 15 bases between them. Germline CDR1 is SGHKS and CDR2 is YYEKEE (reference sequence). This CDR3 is CASSPSNLRGYTF. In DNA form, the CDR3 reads TGTGCCAGCAGCCCCTCAAACCTTAGGGGCTACACCTTC.

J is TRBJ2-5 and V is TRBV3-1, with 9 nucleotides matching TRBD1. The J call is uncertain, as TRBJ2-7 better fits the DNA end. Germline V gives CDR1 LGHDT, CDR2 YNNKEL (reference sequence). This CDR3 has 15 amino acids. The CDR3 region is CASSQVGQGRGEQYF. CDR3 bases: TGTGCCAGCAGCCAGGTGGGACAGGGAAGGGGCGAGCAGTACTTC.

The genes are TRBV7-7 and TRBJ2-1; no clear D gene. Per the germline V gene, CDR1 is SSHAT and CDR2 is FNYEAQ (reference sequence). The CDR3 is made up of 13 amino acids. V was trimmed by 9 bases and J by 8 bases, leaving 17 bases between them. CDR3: CASSSRPEDEQFF. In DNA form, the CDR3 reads TGTGCCAGTAGTTCACGACCCGAGGATGAGCAGTTCTTC.

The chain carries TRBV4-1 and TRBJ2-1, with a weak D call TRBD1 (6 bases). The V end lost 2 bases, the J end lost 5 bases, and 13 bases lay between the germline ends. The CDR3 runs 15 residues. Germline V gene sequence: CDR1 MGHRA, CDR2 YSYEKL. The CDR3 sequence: CASSQRITGNNEQFF. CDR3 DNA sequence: TGCGCCAGCAGCCAACGCATTACAGGGAACAATGAGCAGTTCTTC.

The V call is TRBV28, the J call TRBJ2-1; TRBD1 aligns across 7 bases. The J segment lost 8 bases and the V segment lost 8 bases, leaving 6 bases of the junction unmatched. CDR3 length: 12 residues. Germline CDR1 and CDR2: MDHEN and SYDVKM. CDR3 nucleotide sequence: TGTGCCAGCCTTAAGGGGGCCGATGAGCAGTTCTTC. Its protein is CASLKGADEQFF.

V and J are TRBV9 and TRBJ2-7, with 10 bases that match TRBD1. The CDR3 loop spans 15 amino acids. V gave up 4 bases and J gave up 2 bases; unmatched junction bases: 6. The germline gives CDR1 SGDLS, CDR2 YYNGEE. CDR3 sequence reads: CASSPGDRGAYEQYF. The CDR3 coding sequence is TGTGCCAGCAGCCCCGGGGACAGGGGTGCCTACGAGCAGTACTTC.

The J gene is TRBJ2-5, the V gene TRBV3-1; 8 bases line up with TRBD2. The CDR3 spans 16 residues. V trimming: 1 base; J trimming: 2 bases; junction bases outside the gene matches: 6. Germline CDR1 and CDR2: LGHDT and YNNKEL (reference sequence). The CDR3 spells CASSQGLAGPQETQYF. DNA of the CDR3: TGTGCCAGCAGCCAAGGCCTAGCGGGTCCTCAAGAGACCCAGTACTTC.

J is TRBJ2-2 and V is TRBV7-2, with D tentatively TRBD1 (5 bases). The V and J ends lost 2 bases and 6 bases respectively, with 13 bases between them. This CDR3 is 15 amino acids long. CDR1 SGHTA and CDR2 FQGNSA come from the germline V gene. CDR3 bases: TGTGCCAGCAGCTTATATAATAAGGGGTCCGGGGAGCTGTTTTTT. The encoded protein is CASSLYNKGSGELFF.

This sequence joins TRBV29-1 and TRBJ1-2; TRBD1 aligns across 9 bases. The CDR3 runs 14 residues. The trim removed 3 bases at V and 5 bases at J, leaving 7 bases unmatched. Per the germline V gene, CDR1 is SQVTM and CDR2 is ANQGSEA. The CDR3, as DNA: TGCAGCGTTGACCGGGACAGGGATAAGTATGGCTACACCTTC. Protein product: CSVDRDRDKYGYTF.

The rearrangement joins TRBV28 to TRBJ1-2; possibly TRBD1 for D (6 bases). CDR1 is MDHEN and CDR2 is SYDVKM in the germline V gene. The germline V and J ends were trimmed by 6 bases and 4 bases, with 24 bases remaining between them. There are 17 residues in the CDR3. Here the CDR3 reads CASRNPGQPSVPYGYTF. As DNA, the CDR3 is TGTGCCAGCAGGAACCCGGGACAACCAAGTGTTCCCTATGGCTACACCTTC.

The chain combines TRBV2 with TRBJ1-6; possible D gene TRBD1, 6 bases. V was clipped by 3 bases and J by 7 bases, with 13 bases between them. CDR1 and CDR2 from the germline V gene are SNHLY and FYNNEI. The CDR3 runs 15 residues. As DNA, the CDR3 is TGTGCCAGCAGTGAGCAGGGGCAGTCAAATTCACCCCTCCACTTT. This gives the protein CASSEQGQSNSPLHF.